The entry below gives a single TCR beta chain sequence along with its context. Antigen: not known. Sequencing targeted expressed TCRB transcripts, as all isolated RNA had been reverse transcribed. Around 3.8 million reads per sample were averaged for naive, central memory and regulatory samples. The assay was immunoSEQ multiplex PCR, and TCRdb's table has in-frame clones only and misses some. The top ten clones hold roughly 4.1% of a sample with 250,000 or so clones, about 30% of them seen once. Germline assignment: CDR1 SGDLS and CDR2 YYNGEE. The CDR3 runs to 14 residues. The ends were cut back, 0 bases at V and 3 bases at J, with 9 bases in the middle. Donors contributed one heparinised blood draw apiece, averaging roughly 0.12 L. This sample stems from a study of beta chain features in type 1 diabetes. General study results and limits: The naive, central memory and Treg TCRB repertoires of patients appeared to be more similar to one another than those of healthy donors. Cells carrying high TCR expression could end up over-represented when cDNA is sequenced.

Sequencing was carried out using central memory CD4+ T cells from blood. The chain has TRBV9 and TRBJ2-5, with TRBD2 as a possible D gene (6 bases). This TCR was recovered from a man younger than 45 in good health. The CDR3 DNA reads TGTGCCAGCAGCGTAGCGACTAGAGAAGAGACCCAGTACTTC. This encodes CASSVATREETQYF.